The T cell receptor (beta chain) described here comes from a study of molecular identifiers for immune sequencing clone quantification. Study conclusions and caveats: Highly expanded clone sizes could be underestimated by identical TCR molecules that share a barcode.

TCRdb used MiXCR to reprocess the PCR reads, holding one entry per CDR3 protein. The sample holds approximately 550,000 distinct CDR3 sequences, around 23% seen once. This clonotype has only a few counts. The target antigen is unknown. From germline, CDR1 is MNHEY and CDR2 SVGEGT. CDR3 size: 18 residues. After removal of 3 bases from V and 4 bases from J, the junction contained 10 bases not matched to a gene. This receptor was identified in a human donor in good health. Some libraries in this study had Jurkat cell RNA spiked in. The rearrangement uses TRBV6-2 or TRBV6-3 and TRBJ2-1; TRBD2 aligns across 12 bases. Sample: naive CD8+ T cells from blood, with Jurkat cell RNA spiked in. Stated subset: FACS-sorted CD8+CD4-CCR7+CD45RA+ naive T cells. Here the CDR3 DNA reads TGTGCCAGCAGTTATCGTCTAGCGGGAGGGCCGGCGTACAATGAGCAGTTCTTC. This sequence encodes CASSYRLAGGPAYNEQFF.